Each of the 5 T cell receptor beta chains below was sequenced from the same sample in a study of T cells expressing NK-cell markers. TCRdb reprocessed the 5' RACE reads; each CDR3 protein has one entry and no DNA is given. Listed are roughly 170,000 distinct CDR3 sequences; about 18% falls within the top ten. Source material: blood T cells: a sorted CD56 or NKG2C T cell subset, CD4+ or CD8+ T cells, or bulk PBMC T cells (not recorded which). The receptor set was obtained from a woman between 18 and 70 years old in good health.

This chain joins TRBV4-1 and TRBJ2-2; without DNA, the TCRdb call of TRBD2 cannot be checked. CDR1 is MGHRA and CDR2 is YSYEKL in the germline V gene. This CDR3 has 16 amino acids. This CDR3 reads CASSQLARATTGELFF.

The gene calls are TRBV29-1 and TRBJ2-3; the TCRdb call, TRBD2, lacks DNA for checking. This CDR3 has 14 amino acids. Germline CDR1 and CDR2: SQVTM and ANQGSEA. The CDR3 reads CSVTSGVSTDTQYF.

The chain combines TRBV3-1 with TRBJ2-1; TCRdb gives TRBD2 as the D gene, but with no DNA this cannot be confirmed. Germline V gene data show CDR1 as LGHDT and CDR2 as YNNKEL (reference sequence). The length of the CDR3 is 16 residues. CDR3 residues: CASSPGTSGTYNEQFF.

The chain uses TRBV4-1 and TRBJ1-5; TCRdb's assignment of TRBD1 cannot be checked, as there is no DNA. This CDR3 is 16 amino acids long. Germline CDR1 is MGHRA and CDR2 is YSYEKL. The CDR3: CASSRSGGARNQPQHF.

J is TRBJ2-1 and V is TRBV12-3 or TRBV12-4; with no DNA, the TCRdb D assignment of TRBD2 cannot be verified. The CDR3 is made up of 15 amino acids. CDR3 amino acids: CASSSLLAGGSEQFF.